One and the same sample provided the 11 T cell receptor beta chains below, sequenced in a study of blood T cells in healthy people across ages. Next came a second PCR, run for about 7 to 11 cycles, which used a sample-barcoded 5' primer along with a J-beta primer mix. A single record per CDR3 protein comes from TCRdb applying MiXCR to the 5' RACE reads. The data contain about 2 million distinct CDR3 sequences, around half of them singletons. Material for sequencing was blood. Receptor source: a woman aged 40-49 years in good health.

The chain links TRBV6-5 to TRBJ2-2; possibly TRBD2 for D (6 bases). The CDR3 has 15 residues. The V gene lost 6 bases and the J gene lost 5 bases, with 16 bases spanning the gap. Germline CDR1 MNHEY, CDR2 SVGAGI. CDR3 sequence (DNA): TGTGCCAGCAGAATCCGGGGGTTGTTGACCGGGGAGCTGTTTTTT. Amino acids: CASRIRGLLTGELFF.

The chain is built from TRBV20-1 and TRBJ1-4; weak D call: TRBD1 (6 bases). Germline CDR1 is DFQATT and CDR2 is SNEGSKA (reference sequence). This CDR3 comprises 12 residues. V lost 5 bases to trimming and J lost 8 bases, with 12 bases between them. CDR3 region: CSAVRGEEKLFF. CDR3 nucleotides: TGCAGTGCTGTCAGGGGAGAGGAAAAACTGTTTTTT.

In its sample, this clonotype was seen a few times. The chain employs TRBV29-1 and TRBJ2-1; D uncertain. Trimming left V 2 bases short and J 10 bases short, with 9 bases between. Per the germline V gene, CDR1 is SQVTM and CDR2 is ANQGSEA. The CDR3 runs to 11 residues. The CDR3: CSVENTSEQFF. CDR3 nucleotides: TGCAGCGTTGAAAATACCAGCGAGCAGTTCTTC.

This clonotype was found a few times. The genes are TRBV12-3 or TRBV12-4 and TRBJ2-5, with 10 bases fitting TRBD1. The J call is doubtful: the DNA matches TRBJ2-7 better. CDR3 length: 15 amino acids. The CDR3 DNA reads TGTGCCAGCATCAGAGACAGGGGGCTTTCCTACGAGCAGTACTTC. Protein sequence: CASIRDRGLSYEQYF.

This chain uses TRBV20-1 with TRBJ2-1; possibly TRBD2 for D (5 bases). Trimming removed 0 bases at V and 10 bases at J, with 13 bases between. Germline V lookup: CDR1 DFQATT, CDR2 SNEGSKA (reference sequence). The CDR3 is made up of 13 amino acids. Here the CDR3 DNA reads TGCAGTGCTAGAGATCCCTTAGCGAGCGAGCAGTTCTTC. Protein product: CSARDPLASEQFF.

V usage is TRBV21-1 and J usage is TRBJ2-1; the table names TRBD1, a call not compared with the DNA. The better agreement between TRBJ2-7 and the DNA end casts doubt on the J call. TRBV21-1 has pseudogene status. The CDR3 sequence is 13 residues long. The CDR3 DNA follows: TGTGCCAGCGGAGACGACTGTCTGGGAGAGCAGTACTTC. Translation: CASGDDCLGEQYF.

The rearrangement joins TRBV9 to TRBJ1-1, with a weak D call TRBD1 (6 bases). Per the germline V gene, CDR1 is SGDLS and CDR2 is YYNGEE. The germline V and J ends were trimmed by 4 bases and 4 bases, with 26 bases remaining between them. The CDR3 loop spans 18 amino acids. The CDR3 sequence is CASSSPTGGRIDRTEAFF. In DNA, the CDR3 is TGTGCCAGCAGCTCCCCTACCGGGGGGCGCATTGATCGCACTGAAGCTTTCTTT.

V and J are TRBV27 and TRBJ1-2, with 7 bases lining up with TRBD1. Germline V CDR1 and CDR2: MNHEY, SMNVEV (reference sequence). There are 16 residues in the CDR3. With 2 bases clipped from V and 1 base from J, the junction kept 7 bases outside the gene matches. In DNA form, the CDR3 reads TGTGCCAGCAGTTTAAGACAGGGCGGAGTTAACTATGGCTACACCTTC. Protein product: CASSLRQGGVNYGYTF.

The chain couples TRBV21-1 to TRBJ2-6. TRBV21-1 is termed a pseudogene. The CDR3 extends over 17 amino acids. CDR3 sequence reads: CASSKGTELSGANVLTF. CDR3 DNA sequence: TGTGCCAGCAGCAAAGGAACAGAACTCTCTGGGGCCAACGTCCTGACTTTC.

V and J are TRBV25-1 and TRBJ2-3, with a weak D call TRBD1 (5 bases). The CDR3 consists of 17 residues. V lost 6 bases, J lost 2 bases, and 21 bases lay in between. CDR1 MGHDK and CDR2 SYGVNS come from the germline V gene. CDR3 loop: CASRGSTTVPLTDTQYF. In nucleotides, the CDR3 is TGTGCCAGCAGGGGGTCCACGACAGTTCCACTCACAGATACGCAGTATTTT.

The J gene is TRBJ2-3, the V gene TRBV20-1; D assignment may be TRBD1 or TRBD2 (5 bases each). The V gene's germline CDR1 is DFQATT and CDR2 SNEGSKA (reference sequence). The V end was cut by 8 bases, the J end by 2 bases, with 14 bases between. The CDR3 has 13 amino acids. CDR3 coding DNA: TGCAGTTCCAGGGACGACCTCACAGATACGCAGTATTTT. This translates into CSSRDDLTDTQYF.